This TCR beta chain was profiled in a study of vaccination and CD4 T cells after COVID-19. The sample's treatment: approximately 10-day PBMC culture with coronavirus spike peptide pools or control peptides (ViraFEST assay). Peptide pools at roughly 10 ug/ml and IL-2 at approximately 10 IU/ml were added to cultures of under 2.5 million PBMCs per well. This clonotype was recorded a few times. Its antigen remains unidentified. Researchers used the Oncomine TCR Beta short-read assay to sequence DNA from cultured CD4+ T cells. From CD4+ T cells that had been cultured, genomic DNA was extracted. TCRdb re-derived calls from the PCR reads in MiXCR, one entry per CDR3 protein. The sample contains about 12,000 distinct CDR3 sequences, less than 70% of which appear only once. The CDR3 runs to 14 residues. Germline V gives CDR1 GTSNPN, CDR2 SVGIG (reference sequence). The V gene end was trimmed by 8 bases and the J gene end by 6 bases; junction bases not matched to a gene: 7.

The specimen was CD4+ T cells from blood, cultured in vitro. The rearrangement links TRBV30 to TRBJ1-6, with 10 bases identical to TRBD1. This TCR was sampled from a human donor who had recovered from COVID-19. The CDR3 protein is CAASTGGGNSPLHF. The DNA of the CDR3 is TGTGCCGCGTCGACAGGGGGCGGTAATTCACCCCTCCACTTT.